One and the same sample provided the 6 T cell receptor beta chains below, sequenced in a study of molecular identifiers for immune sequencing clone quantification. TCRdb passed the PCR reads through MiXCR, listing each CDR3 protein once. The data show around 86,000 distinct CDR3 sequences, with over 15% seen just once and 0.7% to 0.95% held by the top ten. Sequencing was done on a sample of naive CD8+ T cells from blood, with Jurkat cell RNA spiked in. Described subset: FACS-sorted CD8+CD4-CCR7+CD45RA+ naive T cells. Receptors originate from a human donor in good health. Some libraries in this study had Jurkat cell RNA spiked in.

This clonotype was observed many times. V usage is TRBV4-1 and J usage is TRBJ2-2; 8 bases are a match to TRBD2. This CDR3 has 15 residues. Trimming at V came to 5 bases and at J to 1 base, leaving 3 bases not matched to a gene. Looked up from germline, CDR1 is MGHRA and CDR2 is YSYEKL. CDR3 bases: TGCGCCAGCAGCTATAGCGGGGAGAACACCGGGGAGCTGTTTTTT. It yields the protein CASSYSGENTGELFF.

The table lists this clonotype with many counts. In nucleotides, the CDR3 is TGTGCCAGCAGTGATCCCCTCCTATCGAGCGAGCAGTACTTC. It translates to CASSDPLLSSEQYF. This chain links TRBV2 with TRBJ2-7; no reliable D call. V was pared by 3 bases and J by 6 bases, with 15 bases between. The CDR3 spans 14 residues. Germline V gene data show CDR1 as SNHLY and CDR2 as FYNNEI.

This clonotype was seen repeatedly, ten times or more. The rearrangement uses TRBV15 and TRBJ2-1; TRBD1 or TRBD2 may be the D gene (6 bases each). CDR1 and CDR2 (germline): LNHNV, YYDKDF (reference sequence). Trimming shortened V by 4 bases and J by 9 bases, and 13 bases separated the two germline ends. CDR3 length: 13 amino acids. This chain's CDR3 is CATSKRGAPEQFF. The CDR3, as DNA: TGTGCCACCAGCAAGAGGGGGGCTCCTGAGCAGTTCTTC.

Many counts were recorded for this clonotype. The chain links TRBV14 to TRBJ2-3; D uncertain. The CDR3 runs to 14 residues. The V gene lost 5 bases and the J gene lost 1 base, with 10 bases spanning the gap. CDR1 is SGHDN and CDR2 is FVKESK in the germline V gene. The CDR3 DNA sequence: TGTGCCAGCAGCGGAAGTAGGCGCACAGATACGCAGTATTTT. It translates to CASSGSRRTDTQYF. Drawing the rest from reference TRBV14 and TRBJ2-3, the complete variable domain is EAGVTQFPSHSVIEKGQTVTLRCDPISGHDNLYWYRRVMGKEIKFLLHFVKESKQDESGMPNNRFLAERTGGTYSTLKVQPAELEDSGVYFCASSGSRRTDTQYFGPGTRLTVL.

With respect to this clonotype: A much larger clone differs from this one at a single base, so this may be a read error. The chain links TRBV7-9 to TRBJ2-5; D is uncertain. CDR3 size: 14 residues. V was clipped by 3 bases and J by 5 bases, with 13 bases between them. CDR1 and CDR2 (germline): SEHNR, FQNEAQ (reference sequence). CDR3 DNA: TGTGCCAGCAGCTTGGTTGGGGTCCCGGAGACCCAGTACTTC. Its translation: CASSLVGVPETQYF. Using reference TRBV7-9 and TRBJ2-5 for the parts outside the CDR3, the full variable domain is DTGVSQNPRHKITKRGQNVTFRCDPISEHNRLYWYRQTLGQGPEFLTYFQNEAQLEKSRLLSDRFSAERPKGSFSTLEIQRTEQGDSAMYLCASSLVGVPETQYFGPGTRLLVL.

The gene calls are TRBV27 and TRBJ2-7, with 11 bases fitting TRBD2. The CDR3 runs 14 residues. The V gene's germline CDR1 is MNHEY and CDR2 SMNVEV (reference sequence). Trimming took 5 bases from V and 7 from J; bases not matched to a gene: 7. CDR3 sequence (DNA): TGTGCCAGCAGTGCGGGACTAGCGGAGTATGAGCAGTACTTC. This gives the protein CASSAGLAEYEQYF.